This passage covers 27 T cell receptor beta chains from one sample sequenced in a study of post-analysis software for immune sequencing data (dated by TCRdb to 2014 to 2015). Results the study describes overall, beyond this receptor: Patients showed significantly higher frequencies than controls for a handful of TRBV segments, among them TRBV5-6, TRBV5-1 and TRBV20-1.

No antigens are known for them. Receptors were amplified or captured by PCR. Instrument on record: Illumina HiSeq 2500. To reduce PCR and sequencing biases, unique molecular identifiers were incorporated into the TCR beta cDNA libraries. TCRdb handled the public reads itself, with Q25 trimming in fastp and clone calling in MiXCR, and kept productive beta chains. Every CDR3 protein is listed once, alongside the most common genes and DNA of its rows. The sample records about 400,000 distinct CDR3 sequences, around a third of which are singletons. The biggest ten clones account for 10% to 15% of the sample. The sequenced sample consisted of blood. All receptors derive from a girl between 5 and 17 years old with multiple sclerosis.

The V call is TRBV4-1, the J call TRBJ2-3; 10 bases fit TRBD2. V lost 2 bases and J lost 0; bases outside the gene matches: 11. Germline V lookup: CDR1 MGHRA, CDR2 YSYEKL. The CDR3 contains 19 residues. Here the CDR3 reads CASSQPEASGGPSTDTQYF. CDR3 DNA: TGCGCCAGCAGCCAACCGGAAGCTAGCGGGGGCCCGAGCACAGATACGCAGTATTTT.

The chain carries TRBV6-6 and TRBJ1-2, with TRBD1 matching over 10 bases. Germline V lookup: CDR1 MNHNY, CDR2 SVGAGI (reference sequence). Unmatched junction bases numbered 6, after V lost 6 bases and J lost 8 bases. This CDR3 contains 13 residues. CDR3 residues: CASSPGQGPGYTF. CDR3 coding DNA: TGTGCCAGCAGCCCGGGACAGGGGCCCGGCTACACCTTC.

This chain's CDR3 is CASSLTSSYEQYF. CDR3 nucleotides: TGTGCCAGCAGCTTAACGAGCTCCTACGAGCAGTACTTC. This chain links TRBV7-6 with TRBJ2-7, with D unresolved. The germline gives CDR1 SGHVS, CDR2 FNYEAQ. This CDR3 spans 13 amino acids. V was shortened by 2 bases and J by 0 bases, with 5 bases between the two germline ends. The whole variable domain, filled in from reference TRBV7-6 and TRBJ2-7, reads GAGVSQSPRYKVTKRGQDVALRCDPISGHVSLYWYRQALGQGPEFLTYFNYEAQQDKSGLPNDRFSAERPEGSISTLTIQRTEQRDSAMYRCASSLTSSYEQYFGPGTRLTVT.

Note on this clonotype: A read error may produce the germline difference seen at one junction end. This chain links TRBV7-7 with TRBJ2-5; 8 positions match TRBD2. This CDR3 is built from 14 residues. Germline lookup yields CDR1 SSHAT and CDR2 FNYEAQ (reference sequence). The CDR3 spells CASSFPGLVPGKYF. The CDR3 coding sequence is TGTGCTAGCAGCTTCCCGGGACTAGTCCCTGGCAAGTACTTC. The whole variable domain, remainder taken from reference TRBV7-7 and TRBJ2-5, is GAGVSQSPRYKVTKRGQDVTLRCDPISSHATLYWYQQALGQGPEFLTYFNYEAQPDKSGLPSDRFSAERPEGSISTLTIQRTEQRDSAMYRCASSFPGLVPGKYFGPGTRLLVL.

The chain has TRBV24-1 and TRBJ2-5, with 10 positions matching TRBD2. Germline loops: CDR1 KGHDR, CDR2 SFDVKD. After removal of 0 bases from V and 3 bases from J, the junction contained 9 bases not matched to a gene. The CDR3 has 18 amino acids. In DNA, the CDR3 is TGTGCCACCAGTGATTTGAAGCTAGGGACTAGCGATGAAGAGACCCAGTACTTC. Its protein product is CATSDLKLGTSDEETQYF.

The chain employs TRBV20-1 and TRBJ1-4, with 8 bases matching TRBD1. V gave up 5 bases and J gave up 4 bases; unmatched junction bases: 6. Germline CDR1 and CDR2: DFQATT and SNEGSKA (reference sequence). This CDR3 is built from 14 residues. The CDR3, as DNA: TGCAGTGCTTTCCAGACAGGGGTTAATGAAAAACTGTTTTTT. Its translation: CSAFQTGVNEKLFF.

This chain uses TRBV5-1 with TRBJ1-1, with D unresolved. Germline CDR1 reads SGHRS; CDR2 reads YFSETQ. The CDR3 runs to 14 residues. Trimming stripped 4 bases from V and 2 bases from J, with 12 bases between. CDR3 protein: CASSGHGINTEAFF. CDR3 sequence (DNA): TGCGCCAGCAGCGGGCATGGGATAAACACTGAAGCTTTCTTT.

In its sample, this clonotype is medium-sized. This chain joins TRBV5-1 and TRBJ2-1; possible D gene TRBD2, 5 bases. The CDR3 consists of 14 residues. Germline V CDR1 and CDR2: SGHRS, YFSETQ. V lost 3 bases to trimming and J lost 2 bases, with 9 bases between them. CDR3 residues: CASSSAGAYNEQFF. The CDR3 DNA is TGCGCCAGCAGCTCCGCCGGGGCCTACAATGAGCAGTTCTTC.

The rearrangement uses TRBV7-2 and TRBJ2-7, with 9 nucleotides matching TRBD1. Germline V gene lookup returns CDR1 SGHTA and CDR2 FQGNSA. The CDR3 extends over 17 amino acids. The V and J ends lost 5 bases and 7 bases, in that order; junction bases with no gene match: 18. CDR3 DNA: TGTGCCAGCAGCCCCCGCGGGGGAGGGACAGGGAGAAAGGAGCAGTACTTC. Translated, it gives CASSPRGGGTGRKEQYF.

To note about this clonotype: The junction and the germline gene differ at one end; a read error may be behind it. This chain uses TRBV6-5 with TRBJ1-2, with D tentatively TRBD1 (6 bases). Germline values: CDR1 MNHEY, CDR2 SVGAGI. The CDR3 runs 13 residues. The DNA for the CDR3 is TGTGCCAGCAGCCGCGGGGGCAACTGTGGCTACACCTTC. Protein sequence: CASSRGGNCGYTF.

A word on this clonotype: At one boundary the junction diverges from the germline segment, which might be a read error. V usage is TRBV28 and J usage is TRBJ2-4; TRBD1 matches 7 bases. The length of the CDR3 is 17 residues. Germline CDR1 reads MDHEN; CDR2 reads SYDVKM. The CDR3 sequence is CASAPRDSILAKSIQYF. CDR3 coding DNA: TGTGCCAGCGCGCCTCGGGACAGCATTCTAGCCAAAAGCATTCAGTACTTC.

The chain carries TRBV4-3 and TRBJ1-6, with D possibly matching TRBD1 (5 bases). V lost 4 bases and J lost 8, with 24 bases in between. CDR1 and CDR2 (germline): LGHNA, YSLEER. This CDR3 region has 18 residues. The CDR3 sequence is CASSPDYLSLGGDSPLHF. The CDR3 DNA reads TGCGCCAGCAGCCCGGATTATTTGTCCCTCGGGGGGGATTCACCCCTCCACTTT.

The rearrangement uses TRBV2 and TRBJ2-1; 7 nucleotides match TRBD2. Germline values: CDR1 SNHLY, CDR2 FYNNEI. CDR3 length: 18 amino acids. Trimming at V came to 0 bases and at J to 4 bases, leaving 12 bases not matched to a gene. The DNA of the CDR3 is TGTGCCAGCAGTGAAGCTGGCAGGTGGGGCGGGAGTTACAATGAGCAGTTCTTC. This translates into CASSEAGRWGGSYNEQFF.

The J gene is TRBJ1-1, the V gene TRBV27; unclear D gene. CDR3 length equals 14 residues. V lost 2 bases to trimming and J lost 0 bases, with 7 bases between them. CDR1 is MNHEY and CDR2 is SMNVEV in the germline V gene (reference sequence). The CDR3 here is CASSLAVLNTEAFF. As DNA, the CDR3 is TGTGCCAGCAGTTTAGCAGTCTTGAACACTGAAGCTTTCTTT.

The chain employs TRBV6-1 and TRBJ1-6; TRBD1 matches 7 bases. V trimming: 7 bases; J trimming: 10 bases; junction bases outside the gene matches: 10. Germline assignment: CDR1 MNHNS and CDR2 SASEGT. The CDR3 runs 14 residues. The CDR3 is CASNMGQIRSPLHF. CDR3 coding DNA: TGTGCCAGCAACATGGGACAGATCCGGTCACCCCTCCACTTT.

This rearrangement joins TRBV29-1 to TRBJ2-6; no clear D gene. Germline V gene lookup returns CDR1 SQVTM and CDR2 ANQGSEA. The CDR3 length is 12 residues. Trimming took 7 bases from V and 0 from J, leaving 4 bases between them. Here the CDR3 reads CSGISGANVLTF. CDR3 sequence (DNA): TGCAGCGGGATCTCTGGGGCCAACGTCCTGACTTTC.

The genes are TRBV28 and TRBJ2-2, with a possible D match to TRBD2 (6 bases). Germline CDR1 MDHEN, CDR2 SYDVKM. CDR3 length: 14 residues. Trimming pared 4 bases from V and 6 bases from J, leaving 12 bases between. CDR3 nucleotide sequence: TGTGCCAGCAGTTCGCGGAGGGTCGCCGGGGAGCTGTTTTTT. Translating gives CASSSRRVAGELFF.

CDR3 amino acids: CASHYSISYNEQFF. The CDR3 DNA sequence: TGTGCCAGCCACTACTCTATCTCCTACAATGAGCAGTTCTTC. The chain has TRBV2 and TRBJ2-1; no clear D gene. Trimming cost V 8 bases and J 0 bases, with 11 bases left between them. Germline CDR1 SNHLY, CDR2 FYNNEI. This CDR3 comprises 14 residues. Full variable domain (remainder filled in from reference TRBV2 and TRBJ2-1): EPEVTQTPSHQVTQMGQEVILRCVPISNHLYFYWYRQILGQKVEFLVSFYNNEISEKSEIFDDQFSVERPDGSNFTLKIRSTKLEDSAMYFCASHYSISYNEQFFGPGTRLTVL.

This clonotype was detected only a few times. This chain links TRBV20-1 with TRBJ2-7; 7 nucleotides align to TRBD1. Per germline, CDR1 DFQATT and CDR2 SNEGSKA (reference sequence). This CDR3 comprises 12 residues. V shed 4 bases, J shed 3 bases, and the junction held 3 bases outside the gene matches. The CDR3 here is CSATNRGYEQYF. The CDR3 coding sequence is TGCAGTGCTACGAACAGGGGCTACGAGCAGTACTTC.

This clonotype has a handful of counts. The chain employs TRBV6-4 and TRBJ2-2; 7 positions match TRBD1. Trimming at V came to 4 bases and at J to 4 bases, leaving 9 bases not matched to a gene. CDR3 size: 16 residues. CDR1 and CDR2 (germline): MRHNA, SNTAGT. The CDR3 loop reads CASSATGFDGTGELFF. DNA for the CDR3: TGTGCCAGCAGTGCGACAGGGTTCGACGGCACCGGGGAGCTGTTTTTT.

This clonotype occurred a few times. V usage is TRBV18 and J usage is TRBJ2-7; D is possibly TRBD1 or TRBD2 (5 bases each). The CDR3 has 15 residues. V was shortened by 0 bases and J by 6 bases, with 15 bases between the two germline ends. Looked up from germline, CDR1 is KGHSH and CDR2 is LQKENI. The CDR3 sequence is CASSPPGRAGREQYF. In DNA form, the CDR3 reads TGTGCCAGCTCACCACCGGGCAGGGCGGGCCGCGAGCAGTACTTC.

The chain couples TRBV12-3 or TRBV12-4 to TRBJ1-2; perhaps TRBD1 as D (5 bases). The CDR3 is 14 amino acids. V was pared by 5 bases and J by 4 bases, with 14 bases between. The CDR3 spells CASSLTDSFYGYTF. For the CDR3, the DNA is TGTGCCAGCAGTCTAACCGACAGCTTCTATGGCTACACCTTC.

This clonotype occurred a few times. The chain recombines TRBV11-3 with TRBJ2-5; D gene ambiguous. Trimming took 11 bases from V and 11 from J, leaving 9 bases between them. The length of the CDR3 is 8 residues. Germline-derived CDR1 and CDR2 are SGHNT and YENEEA. CDR3 sequence: CAYYGQYF. The CDR3 DNA is TGTGCCTACTACGGGCAGTACTTC.

This clonotype was observed a handful of times. The rearrangement links TRBV15 to TRBJ1-1; D not resolved. The CDR3 loop spans 14 amino acids. Trimming pared 1 base from V and 10 bases from J, leaving 16 bases between. Looked up from germline, CDR1 is LNHNV and CDR2 is YYDKDF (reference sequence). The CDR3 reads CATSRVGPLSRAFF. DNA for the CDR3: TGTGCCACCAGCAGAGTAGGACCCCTATCTAGAGCTTTCTTT.

The genes are TRBV4-1 and TRBJ2-3; tentative D call: TRBD2 (6 bases). The CDR3 has 14 residues. Trimming took off 3 bases at V and 4 bases at J, with 11 bases between the two ends. Germline-derived CDR1 and CDR2 are MGHRA and YSYEKL. This CDR3 reads CASSHLRLADTQYF. The CDR3 DNA reads as TGCGCCAGCAGCCACCTGCGACTAGCAGATACGCAGTATTTT.

This clonotype was picked up a small number of times. The rearrangement uses TRBV4-1 and TRBJ2-1; 12 positions match TRBD2. The J segment lost 10 bases and the V segment lost 1 base, leaving 5 bases of the junction unmatched. The CDR3 is 15 residues long. Germline V CDR1 and CDR2: MGHRA, YSYEKL. The CDR3 bases are TGCGCCAGCAGCCAAGGTCTAGCGGGGGGGACGGAGCAGTTCTTC. Its translation is CASSQGLAGGTEQFF.

On this clonotype: Given a much more abundant clone one base away, this may be a read error. J is TRBJ2-5 and V is TRBV12-3 or TRBV12-4; TRBD2 aligns across 7 bases. The CDR3 runs to 14 residues. V trimming: 8 bases; J trimming: 5 bases; junction bases outside the gene matches: 11. CDR3 residues: CASHPPGGWETQYF. As DNA, the CDR3 is TGTGCCAGCCATCCCCCGGGGGGATGGGAGACCCAGTACTTC.